Presented here are 25 T cell receptor beta chains from one specimen sequenced in a study of blood T cell repertoires in COVID-19. TCRdb keeps only in-frame clones here, not all; method: immunoSEQ multiplex PCR. The table lists 60,000 to 65,000 clones, roughly three quarters of them singletons. The sample consisted of peripheral blood. These TCRs come from a man between 60 and 70 years old with COVID-19, enrolled during active disease.

The chain has TRBV11-2 and TRBJ1-2; 10 nucleotides line up with TRBD1. The CDR3 totals 17 residues. V was clipped by 0 bases and J by 4 bases; unmatched bases: 8. CDR1 is SGHAT, CDR2 FQNNGV, per germline. CDR3 DNA sequence: TGTGCCAGCAGCTTAGAACCGACAGGGGGCCTACTCTATGGCTACACCTTC. Protein: CASSLEPTGGLLYGYTF. The whole variable domain, filled in from reference TRBV11-2 and TRBJ1-2, reads EAGVAQSPRYKIIEKRQSVAFWCNPISGHATLYWYQQILGQGPKLLIQFQNNGVVDDSQLPKDRFSAERLKGVDSTLKIQPAKLEDSAVYLCASSLEPTGGLLYGYTFGSGTRLTVV.

The chain recombines TRBV11-3 with TRBJ2-5; perhaps TRBD1 as D (5 bases). With 4 bases removed from V and 3 bases from J, the gap between germline ends came to 9 bases. Germline V CDR1 and CDR2: SGHNT, YENEEA. The CDR3 is made up of 13 amino acids. This chain's CDR3 is CASSSDSEETQYF. CDR3 DNA sequence: TGTGCCAGCAGCTCCGACAGTGAAGAGACCCAGTACTTC. The full variable domain, its missing parts supplied by reference TRBV11-3 and TRBJ2-5, is EAGVVQSPRYKIIEKKQPVAFWCNPISGHNTLYWYLQNLGQGPELLIRYENEEAVDDSQLPKDRFSAERLKGVDSTLKIQPAELGDSAVYLCASSSDSEETQYFGPGTRLLVL.

J is TRBJ2-7 and V is TRBV10-3; possible D gene TRBD2, 5 bases. The V gene lost 0 bases and the J gene lost 1 base, with 13 bases spanning the gap. Looked up from germline, CDR1 is ENHRY and CDR2 is SYGVKD. The CDR3 spans 16 residues. CDR3 region: CAISESATRNSYEQYF. The CDR3 nucleotides are TGTGCCATCAGTGAGTCAGCCACTAGGAATTCCTACGAGCAGTACTTC.

J is TRBJ2-2 and V is TRBV12-3 or TRBV12-4; D is perhaps TRBD2 (5 bases). V was pared by 7 bases and J by 4 bases, with 10 bases between. CDR3 length equals 13 residues. The CDR3 here is CASNAGGTGELFF. CDR3 coding DNA: TGTGCCAGCAATGCGGGTGGCACCGGGGAGCTGTTTTTT.

CDR3 amino acids: CASRGQYNYGYTF. For the CDR3, the DNA is TGTGCCAGCAGGGGACAGTATAACTATGGCTACACCTTC. The chain links TRBV6-5 to TRBJ1-2; TRBD1 matches 7 bases. V lost 6 bases, J lost 1 base, and 2 bases stayed unmatched. The CDR3 loop spans 13 amino acids. Per the germline V gene, CDR1 is MNHEY and CDR2 is SVGAGI.

The chain links TRBV5-1 to TRBJ2-3; possible D gene TRBD1, 5 bases. Trimming removed 0 bases at V and 0 bases at J, with 8 bases between. The germline gives CDR1 SGHRS, CDR2 YFSETQ. This CDR3 spans 15 amino acids. The CDR3 coding sequence is TGCGCCAGCAGCTTGGGGACAACTAGCACAGATACGCAGTATTTT. Translating gives CASSLGTTSTDTQYF. The full variable domain, rest sourced from reference TRBV5-1 and TRBJ2-3, is KAGVTQTPRYLIKTRGQQVTLSCSPISGHRSVSWYQQTPGQGLQFLFEYFSETQRNKGNFPGRFSGRQFSNSRSEMNVSTLELGDSALYLCASSLGTTSTDTQYFGPGTRLTVL.

The J gene is TRBJ2-1, the V gene TRBV29-1; 13 bases map to TRBD2. This CDR3 is 14 amino acids long. CDR1 and CDR2 from the germline V gene are SQVTM and ANQGSEA. V lost 4 bases, J lost 9 bases, and 6 bases stayed unmatched. CDR3 region: CSVATSGRKGEQFF. In DNA, the CDR3 is TGCAGCGTTGCGACTAGCGGGAGGAAGGGTGAGCAGTTCTTC.

This clone was picked up one time. V usage is TRBV19 and J usage is TRBJ1-5; D gene ambiguous. Germline lookup yields CDR1 LNHDA and CDR2 SQIVND (reference sequence). V was clipped by 5 bases and J by 8 bases, with 13 bases between them. The CDR3 spans 13 residues. The CDR3 DNA reads as TGTGCCAGTAGTGCCCGCATCCGGGAGCCCCAGCATTTT. It yields the protein CASSARIREPQHF.

There are a few counts of this clone. For the CDR3, the DNA is TGCGCCAGCACCCTCCGGGCGGGCGCTGAAGCTTTCTTT. It encodes CASTLRAGAEAFF. The chain joins TRBV5-1 to TRBJ1-1; D is undetermined. The germline V gene encodes CDR1 SGHRS and CDR2 YFSETQ. V lost 6 bases and J lost 6, with 15 bases in between. The CDR3 is 13 amino acids.

The chain uses TRBV23-1 and TRBJ1-2; unclear D gene. TRBV23-1 is recorded as an ORF, its role being uncertain. This CDR3 is 9 amino acids long. V shed 6 bases and J shed 12 bases, with 8 bases lying between them. The CDR3 DNA reads as TGCGCCAGCAGAGGAGGCCACACCTTC. It is translated as CASRGGHTF.

This clone was observed a single time. The junction shows a germline mismatch at one end, possibly a read error. V gene TRBV2 combines with J gene TRBJ2-3, with 7 bases that match TRBD1. The CDR3 consists of 14 residues. Germline V lookup: CDR1 SNHLY, CDR2 FYNNEI. The CDR3 protein is CASSQSPGTVTQYF. In DNA form, the CDR3 reads TGTGCCAGCAGTCAGAGCCCTGGGACAGTTACGCAGTATTTT.

This clone was seen more than once but under ten times. The gene calls are TRBV4-2 and TRBJ2-7, with D possibly TRBD2 on 6 matching bases. V was pared by 0 bases and J by 7 bases, with 16 bases between. Germline values: CDR1 LGHNA, CDR2 YNFKEQ. The CDR3 length is 15 residues. Here the CDR3 DNA reads TGTGCCAGCAGCCAAGAAGTAGGCGGGACGGGGGAGCAGTACTTC. Translating it yields CASSQEVGGTGEQYF.

A note on this clone: One end of the junction does not line up with germline, which may come from a read error. Other DNA sequences in this sample translate to the same CDR3. The V gene is TRBV5-1, the J gene TRBJ2-7; 10 bases fit TRBD1. The germline CDR1 and CDR2 sequences are SGHRS and YFSETQ. CDR3 length: 12 amino acids. The CDR3 spells CASRDRGSEQYF. CDR3 nucleotides: TGCGCCAGCAGGGACAGGGGGAGCGAGCAGTACTTT.

The chain employs TRBV30 and TRBJ2-1, with TRBD2 identical over 14 bases. Germline V gene sequence: CDR1 GTSNPN, CDR2 SVGIG (reference sequence). The CDR3 covers 16 residues. Trimming at V came to 1 base and at J to 3 bases, leaving 2 bases not matched to a gene. The CDR3 coding sequence is TGTGCCTGGAGTGGGGGACTAGCGGGAGTCTACAATGAGCAGTTCTTC. Protein: CAWSGGLAGVYNEQFF. Full variable domain (missing parts from reference TRBV30 and TRBJ2-1): SQTIHQWPATLVQPVGSPLSLECTVEGTSNPNLYWYRQAAGRGLQLLFYSVGIGQISSEVPQNLSASRPQDRQFILSSKKLLLSDSGFYLCAWSGGLAGVYNEQFFGPGTRLTVL.

The chain has TRBV2 and TRBJ2-7; TRBD1 matches 7 bases. The CDR3 is made up of 15 amino acids. Per the germline V gene, CDR1 is SNHLY and CDR2 is FYNNEI. Trimming at V came to 2 bases and at J to 4 bases, leaving 8 bases not matched to a gene. The DNA of the CDR3 is TGTGCCAGCAGTGAAAAACGGTGGACAGGATACGAGCAGTACTTC. It codes for CASSEKRWTGYEQYF.

This clone has only one observation. The chain uses TRBV10-2 and TRBJ2-3; a weak D match, TRBD2 (5 bases). The CDR3 is made up of 13 amino acids. Trimming cost V 6 bases and J 5 bases, with 12 bases left between them. Germline CDR1 is WSHSY and CDR2 is SAAADI. CDR3 coding DNA: TGCGCCAGCAGCCCCGCGGGCCAAGATACGCAGTATTTT. It translates to CASSPAGQDTQYF.

The chain carries TRBV19 and TRBJ1-4, with D maybe TRBD1 (6 bases). Trimming removed 9 bases at V and 7 bases at J, with 21 bases between. Germline-derived CDR1 and CDR2 are LNHDA and SQIVND (reference sequence). The CDR3 totals 15 residues. CDR3 DNA sequence: TGTGCCAGCCGACAAGATGGGCGAGGGGGTGAAAAACTGTTTTTT. Translation gives CASRQDGRGGEKLFF.

This rearrangement joins TRBV6-1 to TRBJ2-1; D remains unclear. Germline assignment: CDR1 MNHNS and CDR2 SASEGT. The length of the CDR3 is 14 residues. V lost 2 bases and J lost 10, with 15 bases in between. The CDR3, as DNA: TGTGCCAGCAGTGAATCAAGGAGCAGAGGCGAGCAGTTCTTC. Protein product: CASSESRSRGEQFF.

The chain joins TRBV5-1 to TRBJ2-2; D is uncertain. Trimming stripped 5 bases from V and 3 bases from J, with 11 bases between. The CDR3 sequence is 14 residues long. Germline CDR1 is SGHRS and CDR2 is YFSETQ. The CDR3 region is CASRLNPDTGELFF. CDR3 nucleotide sequence: TGCGCCAGCAGGCTAAACCCGGACACCGGGGAGCTGTTTTTT.

This clone showed up many times. The J gene is TRBJ1-5, the V gene TRBV19; D gene unclear. Germline CDR1 reads LNHDA; CDR2 reads SQIVND (reference sequence). This CDR3 is 13 amino acids long. Trimming took 1 base from V and 6 from J, leaving 7 bases between them. The CDR3, as DNA: TGTGCCAGTAGTATAGGAAGGAGTCAGCCCCAGCATTTT. Amino acids: CASSIGRSQPQHF.

V is TRBV5-1 and J is TRBJ2-1; TRBD1 aligns across 7 bases. The CDR3 extends over 13 amino acids. V shed 4 bases, J shed 5 bases, and the junction held 3 bases outside the gene matches. CDR1 and CDR2 from the germline V gene are SGHRS and YFSETQ. The CDR3 coding sequence is TGCGCCAGCAGCGTAGGGGGCAACAATGAGCAGTTCTTC. Encoded protein: CASSVGGNNEQFF.

The genes are TRBV30 and TRBJ2-1; 11 nucleotides line up with TRBD1. Germline CDR1 GTSNPN, CDR2 SVGIG (reference sequence). V was clipped by 0 bases and J by 7 bases; unmatched bases: 2. CDR3 length: 14 amino acids. This chain's CDR3 is CAWSVGQGANEQFF. CDR3 nucleotides: TGTGCCTGGAGTGTCGGACAGGGGGCGAATGAGCAGTTCTTC.

This clone appeared a few times. V gene TRBV11-2 combines with J gene TRBJ2-7; no definite D call. This CDR3 region has 14 residues. Germline CDR1 and CDR2: SGHAT and FQNNGV. V lost 1 base and J 1 base, leaving 8 bases between the germline ends. CDR3 bases: TGTGCCAGCAGCTTAGGGGCCTTTTCCTACGAGCAGTACTTC. It encodes CASSLGAFSYEQYF. Full variable domain (outside the CDR3, taken from reference TRBV11-2 and TRBJ2-7): EAGVAQSPRYKIIEKRQSVAFWCNPISGHATLYWYQQILGQGPKLLIQFQNNGVVDDSQLPKDRFSAERLKGVDSTLKIQPAKLEDSAVYLCASSLGAFSYEQYFGPGTRLTVT.

The chain carries TRBV9 and TRBJ1-1, with TRBD1 matching over 8 bases. This CDR3 comprises 14 residues. Germline V gene sequence: CDR1 SGDLS, CDR2 YYNGEE. With V trimmed by 4 bases and J by 6 bases, 8 bases remained unmatched. The CDR3 coding sequence is TGTGCCAGCAGCCCTCGGACAGGGTCCCCTGAAGCTTTCTTT. This translates into CASSPRTGSPEAFF. Based on the CDR3 plus reference TRBV9 and TRBJ1-1, the full variable domain is DSGVTQTPKHLITATGQRVTLRCSPRSGDLSVYWYQQSLDQGLQFLIQYYNGEERAKGNILERFSAQQFPDLHSELNLSSLELGDSALYFCASSPRTGSPEAFFGQGTRLTVV.

The rearrangement uses TRBV19 and TRBJ2-2; possible D gene TRBD2, 6 bases. With 6 bases removed from V and 5 bases from J, the gap between germline ends came to 13 bases. Germline V lookup: CDR1 LNHDA, CDR2 SQIVND (reference sequence). The CDR3 is 14 residues long. The CDR3 loop is CASRSTGVTGELFF. CDR3 DNA: TGTGCCAGTAGATCAACGGGGGTAACCGGGGAGCTGTTTTTT. Variable domain in full (rest from reference TRBV19 and TRBJ2-2): DGGITQSPKYLFRKEGQNVTLSCEQNLNHDAMYWYRQDPGQGLRLIYYSQIVNDFQKGDIAEGYSVSREKKESFPLTVTSAQKNPTAFYLCASRSTGVTGELFFGEGSRLTVL.